One sample yielded the 17 T cell receptor beta chains listed below, sequenced in a study of blood T cell repertoires in COVID-19. Profiled with immunoSEQ multiplex PCR; TCRdb holds only in-frame clones, not every one. The sample contains 200,000 or so clones, 70% to 90% of which appear only once. The material sequenced was PBMCs or T cells enriched from blood (not recorded which). The receptor source for this set is a woman between 18 and 29 years old who had recovered from COVID-19.

J is TRBJ1-2 and V is TRBV5-1; TRBD1 agrees at 9 bases. Unmatched junction bases numbered 10, after V lost 4 bases and J lost 6 bases. This CDR3 contains 15 residues. The germline V gene has CDR1 SGHRS and CDR2 YFSETQ. This CDR3 is CASSPPDRGWDGYTF. The CDR3 nucleotides are TGCGCCAGCAGCCCCCCGGACAGGGGATGGGATGGCTACACCTTC. The full variable domain, in which reference TRBV5-1 and TRBJ1-2 provide the parts outside the CDR3, is KAGVTQTPRYLIKTRGQQVTLSCSPISGHRSVSWYQQTPGQGLQFLFEYFSETQRNKGNFPGRFSGRQFSNSRSEMNVSTLELGDSALYLCASSPPDRGWDGYTFGSGTRLTVV.

This rearrangement joins TRBV4-1 to TRBJ2-6, with TRBD1 as a possible D gene (6 bases). Germline CDR1 and CDR2: MGHRA and YSYEKL. Trimming took off 4 bases at V and 2 bases at J, with 12 bases between the two ends. This CDR3 has 16 amino acids. CDR3 region: CASSPGTGTGANVLTF. CDR3 bases: TGCGCCAGCAGCCCAGGAACAGGGACTGGGGCCAACGTCCTGACTTTC.

The chain uses TRBV29-1 and TRBJ2-7; the D gene is possibly TRBD1 (5 bases). V dropped 6 bases and J dropped 3 bases, with 9 bases sitting between them. This CDR3 comprises 11 residues. Germline CDR1 reads SQVTM; CDR2 reads ANQGSEA. The CDR3 loop reads CSVNTGYEQYF. The CDR3 DNA reads as TGCAGCGTCAATACAGGCTACGAGCAGTACTTC.

The chain couples TRBV20-1 to TRBJ1-1, with D unresolved. The CDR3 length is 11 residues. CDR1 and CDR2 from the germline V gene are DFQATT and SNEGSKA (reference sequence). Trimming left V 6 bases short and J 11 bases short, with 16 bases between. CDR3 sequence (DNA): TGCAGTGCAGAGGGTGGGCAGCAGGCTTTCTTT. Its translation is CSAEGGQQAFF.

V and J are TRBV9 and TRBJ2-2; D is perhaps TRBD1 (5 bases). The CDR3 has 15 amino acids. Trimming left V 2 bases short and J 6 bases short, with 14 bases between. CDR1 is SGDLS, CDR2 YYNGEE, per germline. CDR3 in DNA: TGTGCCAGCAGCGTGGAAGGGGTTGTGTCCGGGGAGCTGTTTTTT. Amino acid sequence: CASSVEGVVSGELFF.

This chain uses TRBV5-1 with TRBJ2-1; TRBD2 matches 12 bases. This CDR3 has 15 amino acids. Germline lookup yields CDR1 SGHRS and CDR2 YFSETQ. J lost 7 bases, V lost 4 bases, and 6 bases had no gene match. The CDR3 DNA follows: TGCGCCAGCAGCCCAGGACTAGCGGGGCCAAATGAGCAGTTCTTC. Amino acids: CASSPGLAGPNEQFF.

The chain recombines TRBV29-1 with TRBJ2-5; D is unclear. Germline CDR1 reads SQVTM; CDR2 reads ANQGSEA. V was trimmed by 4 bases and J by 0 bases, leaving 6 bases between them. The CDR3 extends over 12 amino acids. The CDR3 spells CSVGLDQETQYF. Written as DNA, the CDR3 is TGCAGCGTTGGTCTAGACCAAGAGACCCAGTACTTC. Full variable domain (outside the CDR3, taken from reference TRBV29-1 and TRBJ2-5): SAVISQKPSRDICQRGTSLTIQCQVDSQVTMMFWYRQQPGQSLTLIATANQGSEATYESGFVIDKFPISRPNLTFSTLTVSNMSPEDSSIYLCSVGLDQETQYFGPGTRLLVL.

This chain uses TRBV30 with TRBJ2-7; 7 bases line up with TRBD1. V trimming: 1 base; J trimming: 3 bases; junction bases outside the gene matches: 0. This CDR3 comprises 12 residues. The germline V gene encodes CDR1 GTSNPN and CDR2 SVGIG (reference sequence). The CDR3 DNA is TGTGCCTGGAGTGGACAGGGCTACGAGCAGTACTTC. The encoded protein is CAWSGQGYEQYF.

The chain uses TRBV5-1 and TRBJ1-2; weak D call: TRBD1 (5 bases). Germline V gene sequence: CDR1 SGHRS, CDR2 YFSETQ. This CDR3 is 14 amino acids long. With 0 bases removed from V and 8 bases from J, the gap between germline ends came to 14 bases. CDR3 in amino acids: CASSLALGLEGYTF. The CDR3 DNA reads as TGCGCCAGCAGCTTGGCCTTGGGACTTGAGGGCTACACCTTC.

The gene calls are TRBV5-4 and TRBJ2-3, with TRBD2 matching over 11 bases. J was trimmed by 0 bases and V by 6 bases; bases with no gene match: 6. The CDR3 consists of 16 residues. The germline CDR1 and CDR2 sequences are SGHNT and YYREEE (reference sequence). CDR3 nucleotides: TGTGCCAGCACCGAGACTAGCGGGGCTAGCACAGATACGCAGTATTTT. Translating it yields CASTETSGASTDTQYF.

This chain links TRBV7-9 with TRBJ1-2; D unresolved. The length of the CDR3 is 16 residues. The germline V gene has CDR1 SEHNR and CDR2 FQNEAQ (reference sequence). The germline V and J ends were trimmed by 2 bases and 6 bases, with 19 bases remaining between them. The chain's CDR3 is CASSLLGRLNTNGYTF. The DNA of the CDR3 is TGTGCCAGCAGCTTACTCGGGAGACTAAATACCAATGGCTACACCTTC.

This clone has more than one count but fewer than ten. The chain uses TRBV7-2 and TRBJ2-1, with D possibly being TRBD2 (5 bases). Trimming shortened V by 5 bases and J by 4 bases, and 9 bases separated the two germline ends. Germline CDR1 is SGHTA and CDR2 is FQGNSA. This CDR3 region has 13 residues. The CDR3 sequence: CASSPWEYNEQFF. The CDR3 DNA sequence: TGTGCCAGCAGCCCTTGGGAGTACAATGAGCAGTTCTTC.

The V call is TRBV10-3, the J call TRBJ1-2; 9 nucleotides align to TRBD1. Germline V gene lookup returns CDR1 ENHRY and CDR2 SYGVKD. CDR3 length: 15 residues. The ends lost 6 bases at V and 2 bases at J; junction bases unmatched: 7. The CDR3 nucleotides are TGTGCCATCAGGCCGGGACAGGGAAGGAACTATGGCTACACCTTC. This codes for CAIRPGQGRNYGYTF.

This chain's CDR3 is CASSEPGKNTEAFF. The CDR3 DNA sequence: TGTGCCAGCAGTGAACCAGGAAAGAACACTGAAGCTTTCTTT. V is TRBV2 and J is TRBJ1-1; no definite D call. Germline loops: CDR1 SNHLY, CDR2 FYNNEI. The CDR3 covers 14 residues. Trimming removed 2 bases at V and 1 base at J, with 8 bases between.

The rearrangement links TRBV7-2 to TRBJ2-7; TRBD1 might be the D (7 bases). There are 15 residues in the CDR3. Germline CDR1 and CDR2: SGHTA and FQGNSA. The V and J ends lost 6 bases and 2 bases respectively, with 17 bases between them. In nucleotides, the CDR3 is TGTGCCAGCAGGACCGAGGGGGCGGGGACCTACGAGCAGTACTTC. Amino acids: CASRTEGAGTYEQYF.

This chain links TRBV27 with TRBJ2-7; TRBD1 aligns across 7 bases. CDR3 length equals 13 residues. Looked up from germline, CDR1 is MNHEY and CDR2 is SMNVEV (reference sequence). With 5 bases clipped from V and 6 bases from J, the junction kept 7 bases outside the gene matches. CDR3 bases: TGTGCCAGCAGTCCGACAGGGAATCGCGAGCAGTACTTC. It specifies CASSPTGNREQYF.

This rearrangement joins TRBV19 to TRBJ2-7; the D gene is possibly TRBD1 (6 bases). Germline V lookup: CDR1 LNHDA, CDR2 SQIVND (reference sequence). The CDR3 is made up of 14 amino acids. Trimming left V 4 bases short and J 3 bases short, with 13 bases between. The CDR3 region is CASSTGVGFYEQYF. The CDR3 DNA reads TGTGCCAGTAGTACAGGGGTAGGCTTCTACGAGCAGTACTTC.